The present entry profiles one T cell receptor beta chain with its context. What it recognizes is unknown. The data were taken from a study of T cell repertoires in cytomegalovirus infection. TCRdb re-derived calls from the reads in MiXCR, one entry per CDR3 protein. This sample has some 220,000 distinct CDR3 sequences; 35% to 40% occur once, and the top ten carry around 60%. The clonotype comes from a human donor in good health (CMV status not recorded). Some clones in this sample may be carry-over from other donors' samples. This specimen was CD8+ T cells from cultured PBMCs, taken from culture after CMV antigen stimulation.

DNA of the CDR3: TGTGCCAGCAGCCCAGAGGGGGGGAGCTCCTACGAGCAGTACTTC. This translates into CASSPEGGSSYEQYF. V is TRBV3-1 and J is TRBJ2-7, with D tentatively TRBD2 (7 bases). The CDR3 has 15 residues. V lost 4 bases and J 0 bases, leaving 13 bases between the germline ends. The germline CDR1 and CDR2 sequences are LGHDT and YNNKEL (reference sequence).